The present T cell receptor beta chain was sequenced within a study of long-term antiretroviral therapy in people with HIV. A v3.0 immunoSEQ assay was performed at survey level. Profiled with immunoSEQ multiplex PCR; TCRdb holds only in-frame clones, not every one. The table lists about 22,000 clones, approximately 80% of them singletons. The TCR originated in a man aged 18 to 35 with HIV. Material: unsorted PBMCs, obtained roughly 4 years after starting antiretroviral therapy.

The DNA of the CDR3 is TGTGCCAGCAGCCCCGGGGAGGGTGAGCAGTTCTTC. Translating gives CASSPGEGEQFF. V gene TRBV7-3 combines with J gene TRBJ2-1; 7 bases are shared with TRBD2. The CDR3 runs 12 residues. The V and J ends lost 5 bases and 9 bases, in that order; junction bases with no gene match: 4. Germline CDR1 is SGHTA and CDR2 is FQGTGA.